Listed below are T cell receptor beta chains from one sample, sequenced in a study of blood T cell repertoires in COVID-19. Data came from immunoSEQ multiplex PCR; TCRdb stores just in-frame clones and leaves some out. Of 400,000 to 450,000 clones listed, 85% to 90% are singletons. The sample consisted of PBMCs or T cells enriched from blood (not recorded which). These receptors were collected from a man aged 25 to 45 who had recovered from COVID-19. CDR3s include the opening cysteine and the closing phenylalanine or tryptophan. The D gene is left open where the match is weak. The listing skips clone size in some rows; elsewhere it reads once, few, many or a size class.

abundance	d_gene	v_gene	j_gene	CDR3nt	CDR3aa
NA	TRBD2	TRBV5-1	TRBJ2-1	TGCGCCAGCAGCTTGGAGGGGACTAGCTTTGAGCAGTTCTTC	CASSLEGTSFEQFF
once	NA	TRBV6-1	TRBJ1-5	TGTGCCAGCAGTGAACGGGACATAGGTAGCAATCAGCCCCAGCATTTT	CASSERDIGSNQPQHF
once	NA	TRBV2	TRBJ1-5	TGTGCCAGCGGCGGCAGGGCCGTTCAGCCCCAGCATTTT	CASGGRAVQPQHF
NA	NA	TRBV7-9	TRBJ2-2	TGTGCCAGCAGCCAATTTGGGGCGCGGAGTCCTGGGGGGACCGGGGAGCTGTTTTTT	CASSQFGARSPGGTGELFF
NA	NA	TRBV4-1	TRBJ2-1	TGCGCCAGCAGCCATGTCCCCGGGACAAACGACAATGAGCAGTTCTTC	CASSHVPGTNDNEQFF
once	NA	TRBV5-6	TRBJ1-1	TGTGCCAGCAGCTTAGTCGAGGCGAGAAACACTGAAGCTTTCTTT	CASSLVEARNTEAFF
NA	TRBD2	TRBV5-1	TRBJ2-7	TGCGCCAGCAGCGCGCCGGGACTAGCGCGGGAGTTGGTCTACGAGCAGTACTTC	CASSAPGLARELVYEQYF
NA	NA	TRBV7-9	TRBJ1-2	TGTGCCAGCAGCTTAGCCAGAGGTACTCCTGACTATGGCTACACCTTC	CASSLARGTPDYGYTF
NA	TRBD1	TRBV7-8	TRBJ1-2	TGTGCCAGCAGCCCGGGACAGGGAGGCTATGGCTACACCTTC	CASSPGQGGYGYTF
NA	TRBD2	TRBV15	TRBJ2-3	TGTGCCACCAGCAGCCGGTGGGAGGGTCAGAAAGATACGCAGTATTTT	CATSSRWEGQKDTQYF
NA	NA	TRBV19	TRBJ1-1	TGTGCCAGTAGTAGTAACTTGAACACTGAAGCTTTCTTT	CASSSNLNTEAFF
NA	TRBD1	TRBV13	TRBJ2-7	TGTGCCAGCAGCTGGGGACCGGGACAGCGCTACGAGCAGTACTTC	CASSWGPGQRYEQYF
NA	NA	TRBV4-1	TRBJ1-6	TGCGCCAGCAGCCGCCCTCTTGAGGTCCATAATTCACCCCTCCACTTT	CASSRPLEVHNSPLHF
NA	NA	TRBV28	TRBJ2-2	TGTGCCAGCAGTTTTGCCCCGAGTGGCACCGGGGAGCTGTTTTTT	CASSFAPSGTGELFF
NA	NA	TRBV18	TRBJ2-3	TGTGCCAGCTCAGCGGTGTTCAGCACAGATACGCAGTATTTT	CASSAVFSTDTQYF
NA	NA	TRBV7-3	TRBJ2-5	TGTGCCAGCAGCTTAACCCCGGGACTAGAGACCCAGTACTTC	CASSLTPGLETQYF
NA	NA	TRBV12-3/TRBV12-4	TRBJ1-1	TGTGCCAGCAGTACTTCTTTGGGAGGCAAAGCTTTCTTT	CASSTSLGGKAFF
NA	NA	TRBV6-5	TRBJ1-4	TGTGCCAGCAGTTACGTACAGACTAATGAAAAACTGTTTTTT	CASSYVQTNEKLFF
NA	NA	TRBV10-3	TRBJ1-5	TGTGCCATCCGTTCGGACACCAATAGCAATCAGCCCCAGCATTTT	CAIRSDTNSNQPQHF
few	NA	TRBV7-9	TRBJ1-5	TGTGCCAGCAGCTGGCGGGATCAGCCCCAGCATTTT	CASSWRDQPQHF
NA	NA	TRBV11-2	TRBJ1-3	TGTGCCAGCAGCAAGATCCCTGATCGGAGCACCATATATTTT	CASSKIPDRSTIYF
NA	NA	TRBV10-1	TRBJ1-5	TGCGCCAGCAGTGCCGGTGCGGGAAATCAGCCCCAGCATTTT	CASSAGAGNQPQHF
NA	NA	TRBV19	TRBJ2-5	TGTGCCAGTAGTATAGTAGCCAGGGCCGGAGCGGGGACCCAGTACTTC	CASSIVARAGAGTQYF
NA	NA	TRBV29-1	TRBJ2-3	TGCAGCTTATCGACAGACACAGATACGCAGTATTTT	CSLSTDTDTQYF
NA	NA	TRBV12-3/TRBV12-4	TRBJ1-5	TGTGCCAGCAGTGACCCAGGGATTCCCCAGCATTTT	CASSDPGIPQHF
NA	NA	TRBV5-1	TRBJ1-5	TGCGCCAGCAGCTTGGAAGGGGATACTTATCAGCCCCAGCATTTT	CASSLEGDTYQPQHF
NA	NA	TRBV7-9	TRBJ2-2	TGTGCCAGCAGCTTAGTCCAGATCCGCAACACCGGGGAGCTGTTTTTT	CASSLVQIRNTGELFF